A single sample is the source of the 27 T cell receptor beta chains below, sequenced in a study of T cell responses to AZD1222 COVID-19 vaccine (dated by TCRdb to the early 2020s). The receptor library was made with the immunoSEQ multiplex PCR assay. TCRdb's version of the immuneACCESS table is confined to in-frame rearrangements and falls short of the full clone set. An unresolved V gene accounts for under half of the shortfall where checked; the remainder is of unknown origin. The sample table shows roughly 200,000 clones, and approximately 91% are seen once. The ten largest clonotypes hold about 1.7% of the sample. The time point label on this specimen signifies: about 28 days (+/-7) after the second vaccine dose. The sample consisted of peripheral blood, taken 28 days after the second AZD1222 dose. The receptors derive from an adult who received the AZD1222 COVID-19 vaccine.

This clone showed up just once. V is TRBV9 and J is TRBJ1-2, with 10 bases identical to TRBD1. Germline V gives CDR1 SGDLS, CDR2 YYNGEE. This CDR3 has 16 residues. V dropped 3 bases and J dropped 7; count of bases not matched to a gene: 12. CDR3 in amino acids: CASSDRAGTGALGYTF. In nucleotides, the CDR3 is TGTGCCAGCAGCGACAGGGCGGGGACAGGGGCCCTTGGCTACACCTTC.

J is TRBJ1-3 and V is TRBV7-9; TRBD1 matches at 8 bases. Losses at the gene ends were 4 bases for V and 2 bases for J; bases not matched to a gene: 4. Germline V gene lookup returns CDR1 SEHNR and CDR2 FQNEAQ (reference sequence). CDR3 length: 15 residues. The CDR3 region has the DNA TGTGCCAGCAGCTACAACAGGGGGACTGGAAACACCATATATTTT. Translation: CASSYNRGTGNTIYF.

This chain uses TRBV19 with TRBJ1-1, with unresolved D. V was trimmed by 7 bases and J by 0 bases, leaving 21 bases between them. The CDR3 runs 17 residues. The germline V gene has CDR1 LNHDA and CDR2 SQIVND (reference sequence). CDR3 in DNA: TGTGCCAGTACTCGTATAGTTTTGGGTTCCCTGAACACTGAAGCTTTCTTT. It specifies CASTRIVLGSLNTEAFF.

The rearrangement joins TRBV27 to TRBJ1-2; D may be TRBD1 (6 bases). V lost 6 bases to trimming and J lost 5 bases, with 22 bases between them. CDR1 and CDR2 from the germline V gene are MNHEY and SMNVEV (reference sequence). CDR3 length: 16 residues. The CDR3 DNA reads TGTGCCAGCAGGGTTCCCGGGGGGCAGTCGGGATATGGCTACACCTTC. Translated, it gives CASRVPGGQSGYGYTF.

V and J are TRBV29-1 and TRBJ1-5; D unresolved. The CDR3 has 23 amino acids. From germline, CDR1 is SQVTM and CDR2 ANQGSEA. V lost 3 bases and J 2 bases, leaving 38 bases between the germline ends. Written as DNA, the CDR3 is TGCAGCGTTGATACGCATTTGGCCTGCTGTTCGGGAAAAATCACTAACGGCAATCAGCCCCAGCATTTT. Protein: CSVDTHLACCSGKITNGNQPQHF.

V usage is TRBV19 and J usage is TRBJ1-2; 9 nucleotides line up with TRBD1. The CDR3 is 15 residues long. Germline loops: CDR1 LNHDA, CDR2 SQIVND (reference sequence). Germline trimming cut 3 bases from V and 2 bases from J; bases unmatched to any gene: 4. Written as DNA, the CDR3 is TGTGCCAGTAGTATGGCCGGGACAGGGAACTATGGCTACACCTTC. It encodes CASSMAGTGNYGYTF. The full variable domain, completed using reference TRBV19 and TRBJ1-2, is DGGITQSPKYLFRKEGQNVTLSCEQNLNHDAMYWYRQDPGQGLRLIYYSQIVNDFQKGDIAEGYSVSREKKESFPLTVTSAQKNPTAFYLCASSMAGTGNYGYTFGSGTRLTVV.

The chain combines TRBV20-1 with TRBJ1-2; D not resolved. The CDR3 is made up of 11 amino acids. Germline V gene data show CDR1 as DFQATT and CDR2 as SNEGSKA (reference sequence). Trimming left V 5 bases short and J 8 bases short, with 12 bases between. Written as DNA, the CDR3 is TGCAGTGCTGCCGCCACACGCGGCTACACCTTC. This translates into CSAAATRGYTF.

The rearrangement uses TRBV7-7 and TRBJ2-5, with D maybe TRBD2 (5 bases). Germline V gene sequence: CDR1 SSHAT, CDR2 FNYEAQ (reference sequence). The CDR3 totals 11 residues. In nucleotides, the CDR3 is TGTGCTAGCGCCTTGGGGGAGACCCAGTACTTC. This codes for CASALGETQYF.

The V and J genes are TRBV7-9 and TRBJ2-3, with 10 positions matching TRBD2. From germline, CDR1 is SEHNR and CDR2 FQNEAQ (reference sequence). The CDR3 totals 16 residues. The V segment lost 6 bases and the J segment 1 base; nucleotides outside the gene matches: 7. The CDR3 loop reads CASRGASGSRTDTQYF. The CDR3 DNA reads TGTGCCAGCAGGGGGGCTAGCGGGAGCCGCACAGATACGCAGTATTTT.

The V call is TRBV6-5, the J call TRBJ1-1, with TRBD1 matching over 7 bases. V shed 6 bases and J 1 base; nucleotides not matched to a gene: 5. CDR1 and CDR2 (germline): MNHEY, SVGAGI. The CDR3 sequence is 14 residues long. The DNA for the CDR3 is TGTGCCAGCAGGGGACAGAACTCGAACACTGAAGCTTTCTTT. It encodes CASRGQNSNTEAFF.

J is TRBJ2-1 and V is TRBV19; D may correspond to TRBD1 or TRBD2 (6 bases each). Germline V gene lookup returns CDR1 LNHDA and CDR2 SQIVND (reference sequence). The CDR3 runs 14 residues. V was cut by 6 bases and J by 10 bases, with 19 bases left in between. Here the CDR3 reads CASSFTSGGPEQFF. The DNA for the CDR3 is TGTGCCAGTAGCTTTACTTCCGGGGGCCCAGAGCAGTTCTTC. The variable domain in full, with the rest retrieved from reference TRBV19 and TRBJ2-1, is DGGITQSPKYLFRKEGQNVTLSCEQNLNHDAMYWYRQDPGQGLRLIYYSQIVNDFQKGDIAEGYSVSREKKESFPLTVTSAQKNPTAFYLCASSFTSGGPEQFFGPGTRLTVL.

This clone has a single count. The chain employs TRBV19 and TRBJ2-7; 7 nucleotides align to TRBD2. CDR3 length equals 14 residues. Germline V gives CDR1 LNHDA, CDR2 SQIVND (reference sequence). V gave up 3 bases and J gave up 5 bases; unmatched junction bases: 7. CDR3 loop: CASSISSGADEQYF. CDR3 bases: TGTGCCAGTAGTATTTCTAGCGGTGCCGACGAGCAGTACTTC.

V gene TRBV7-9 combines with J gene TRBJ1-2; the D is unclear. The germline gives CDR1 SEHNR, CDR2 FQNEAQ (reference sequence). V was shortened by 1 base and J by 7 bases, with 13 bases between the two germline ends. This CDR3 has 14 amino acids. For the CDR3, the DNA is TGTGCCAGCAGCTTAGGGGGATCAACTACTGGCTACACCTTC. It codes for CASSLGGSTTGYTF.

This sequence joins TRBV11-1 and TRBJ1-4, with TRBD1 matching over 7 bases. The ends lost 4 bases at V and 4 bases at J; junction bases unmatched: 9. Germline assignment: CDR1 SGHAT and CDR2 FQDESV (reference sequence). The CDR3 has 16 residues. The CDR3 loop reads CASSSGGTASNEKLFF. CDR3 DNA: TGTGCCAGCAGCTCAGGCGGGACAGCAAGTAATGAAAAACTGTTTTTT. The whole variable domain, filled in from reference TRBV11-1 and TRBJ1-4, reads EAEVAQSPRYKITEKSQAVAFWCDPISGHATLYWYRQILGQGPELLVQFQDESVVDDSQLPKDRFSAERLKGVDSTLKIQPAELGDSAMYLCASSSGGTASNEKLFFGSGTQLSVL.

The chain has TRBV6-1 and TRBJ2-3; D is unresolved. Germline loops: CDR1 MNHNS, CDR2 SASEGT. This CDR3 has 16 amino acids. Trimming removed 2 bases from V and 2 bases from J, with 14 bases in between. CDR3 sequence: CASSESRRRITDTQYF. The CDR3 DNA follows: TGTGCCAGCAGTGAAAGCAGGAGACGGATCACAGATACGCAGTATTTT.

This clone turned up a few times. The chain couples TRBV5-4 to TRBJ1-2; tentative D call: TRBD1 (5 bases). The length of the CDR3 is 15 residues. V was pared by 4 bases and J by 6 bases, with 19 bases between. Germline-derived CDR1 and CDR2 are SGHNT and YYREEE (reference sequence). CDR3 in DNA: TGTGCCAGCAGCGGGCGGGGGACCCCACCACATGGCTACACCTTC. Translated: CASSGRGTPPHGYTF.

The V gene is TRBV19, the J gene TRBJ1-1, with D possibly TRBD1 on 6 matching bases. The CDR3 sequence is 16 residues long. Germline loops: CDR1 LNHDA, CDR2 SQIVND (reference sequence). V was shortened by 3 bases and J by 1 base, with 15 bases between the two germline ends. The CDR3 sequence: CASSMYGAGANTEAFF. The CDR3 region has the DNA TGTGCCAGTAGTATGTATGGGGCAGGGGCGAACACTGAAGCTTTCTTT.

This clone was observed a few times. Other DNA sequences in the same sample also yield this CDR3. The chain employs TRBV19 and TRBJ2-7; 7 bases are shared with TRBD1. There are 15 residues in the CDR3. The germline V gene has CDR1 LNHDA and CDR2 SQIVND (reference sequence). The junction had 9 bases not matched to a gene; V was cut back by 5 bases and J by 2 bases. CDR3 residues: CASSPRTGVPYEQYF. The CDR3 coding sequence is TGTGCCAGTAGTCCCCGGACAGGCGTGCCCTACGAGCAGTACTTC. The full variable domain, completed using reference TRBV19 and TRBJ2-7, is DGGITQSPKYLFRKEGQNVTLSCEQNLNHDAMYWYRQDPGQGLRLIYYSQIVNDFQKGDIAEGYSVSREKKESFPLTVTSAQKNPTAFYLCASSPRTGVPYEQYFGPGTRLTVT.

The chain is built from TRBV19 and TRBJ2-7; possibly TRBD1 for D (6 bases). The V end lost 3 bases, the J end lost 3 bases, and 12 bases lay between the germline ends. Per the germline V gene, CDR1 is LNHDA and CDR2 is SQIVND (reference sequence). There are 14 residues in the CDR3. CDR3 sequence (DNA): TGTGCCAGTAGTATTTTCAACAGGGTCTACGAGCAGTACTTC. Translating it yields CASSIFNRVYEQYF.

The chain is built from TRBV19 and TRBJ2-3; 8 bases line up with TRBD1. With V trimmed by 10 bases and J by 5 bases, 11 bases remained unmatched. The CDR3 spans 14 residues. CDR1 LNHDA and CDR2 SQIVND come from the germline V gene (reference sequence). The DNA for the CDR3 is TGTGCCACCCACAGGCAGGGGGCGGGAGATACGCAGTATTTT. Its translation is CATHRQGAGDTQYF.

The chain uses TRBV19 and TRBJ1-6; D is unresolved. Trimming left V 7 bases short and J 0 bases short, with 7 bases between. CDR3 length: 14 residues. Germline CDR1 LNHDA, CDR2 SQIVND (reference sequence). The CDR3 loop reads CASTMSSYNSPLHF. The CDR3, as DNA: TGTGCCAGTACGATGAGCTCCTATAATTCACCCCTCCACTTT.

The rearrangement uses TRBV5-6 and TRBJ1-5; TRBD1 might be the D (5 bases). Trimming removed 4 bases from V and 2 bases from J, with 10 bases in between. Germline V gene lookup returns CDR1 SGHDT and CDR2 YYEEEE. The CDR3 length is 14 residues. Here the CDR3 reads CASSRSGGNQPQHF. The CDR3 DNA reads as TGTGCCAGCAGCCGCTCGGGGGGCAATCAGCCCCAGCATTTT. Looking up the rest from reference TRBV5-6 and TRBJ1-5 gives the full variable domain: DAGVTQSPTHLIKTRGQQVTLRCSPKSGHDTVSWYQQALGQGPQFIFQYYEEEERQRGNFPDRFSGHQFPNYSSELNVNALLLGDSALYLCASSRSGGNQPQHFGDGTRLSIL.

The CDR3 sequence is CASRLRQGSNEKLFF. The CDR3 coding sequence is TGTGCCAGCAGACTTAGACAGGGGTCTAATGAAAAACTGTTTTTT. This chain joins TRBV6-5 and TRBJ1-4, with 8 bases fitting TRBD1. Unmatched junction bases numbered 6, after V lost 6 bases and J lost 3 bases. The CDR3 covers 15 residues. Germline V CDR1 and CDR2: MNHEY, SVGAGI.

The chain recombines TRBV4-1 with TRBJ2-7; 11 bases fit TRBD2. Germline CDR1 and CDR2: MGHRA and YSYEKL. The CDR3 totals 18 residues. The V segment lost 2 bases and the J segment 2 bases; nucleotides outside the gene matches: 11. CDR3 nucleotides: TGCGCCAGCAGCCAAATGTCTAGCGGGAGGATTCCCACCTACGAGCAGTACTTC. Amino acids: CASSQMSSGRIPTYEQYF.

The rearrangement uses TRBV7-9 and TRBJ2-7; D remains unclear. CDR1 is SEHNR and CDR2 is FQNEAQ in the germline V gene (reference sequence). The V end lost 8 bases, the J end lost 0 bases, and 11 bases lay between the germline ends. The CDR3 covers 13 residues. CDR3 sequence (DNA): TGTGCCAGCTCGCCAGTCAGCTCCTACGAGCAGTACTTC. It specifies CASSPVSSYEQYF.

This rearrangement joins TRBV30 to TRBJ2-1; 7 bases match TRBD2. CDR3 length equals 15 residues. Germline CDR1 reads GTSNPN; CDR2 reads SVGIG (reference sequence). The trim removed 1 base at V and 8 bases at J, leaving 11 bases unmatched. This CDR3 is CAWSGEGQGDHEQFF. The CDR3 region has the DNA TGTGCCTGGAGTGGGGAGGGGCAGGGCGACCATGAGCAGTTCTTC.

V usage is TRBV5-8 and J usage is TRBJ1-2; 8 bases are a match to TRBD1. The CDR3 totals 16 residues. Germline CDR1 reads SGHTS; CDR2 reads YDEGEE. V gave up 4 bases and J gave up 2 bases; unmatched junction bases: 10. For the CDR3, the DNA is TGTGCCAGCAGCCCCCCTCGTCGGACAGGGAACTATGGCTACACCTTC. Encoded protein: CASSPPRRTGNYGYTF.